A selection of T cell receptor beta chains follows, all from one sample in a study of identical twins. Using its own MiXCR run on the 5' RACE reads, TCRdb lists one record per CDR3 protein. The profile shows hundreds of thousands of distinct CDR3 sequences, about 20% of them singletons. The data were also submitted as part of a second study, on T cells expressing NK-cell markers.

Sequenced sample: PBMCs. The receptors originated from a woman under 30 in good health. The CDR3 runs from the conserved cysteine through the conserved F or W. D genes are given only for firm matches. The size of a clone is reported for some rows only, either as once, few or many, or as a class for expanded clones.

v_gene: TRBV4-2; abundance: NA; j_gene: TRBJ2-7; len: 13; d_gene: NA; CDR3aa: CASSQDLPSEQYF; CDR3nt: TGTGCCAGCAGCCAAGATTTGCCTAGCGAGCAGTACTTC
v_gene: TRBV6-2/TRBV6-3; abundance: few; j_gene: TRBJ1-3; len: 15; d_gene: NA; CDR3aa: CASRNGHHSGNTIYF; CDR3nt: TGTGCCAGCAGGAACGGACATCACTCTGGAAACACCATATATTTT
v_gene: TRBV7-2; abundance: few; j_gene: TRBJ1-1; len: 14; d_gene: TRBD1; CDR3aa: CASSKGQGVTEAFF; CDR3nt: TGTGCCAGCAGCAAGGGACAGGGCGTCACTGAAGCTTTCTTT
v_gene: TRBV10-3; abundance: few; j_gene: TRBJ2-3; len: 16; d_gene: NA; CDR3aa: CAISFGTGVSTDTQYF; CDR3nt: TGTGCCATCAGTTTCGGCACGGGAGTCTCCACAGATACGCAGTATTTT
v_gene: TRBV6-2/TRBV6-3; abundance: NA; j_gene: TRBJ2-7; len: 16; d_gene: TRBD2; CDR3aa: CASSYRSASGSYEQYF; CDR3nt: TGTGCCAGCAGTTACCGTTCGGCTAGCGGATCCTACGAGCAGTACTTC
v_gene: TRBV20-1; abundance: few; j_gene: TRBJ2-7; len: 14; d_gene: TRBD1; CDR3aa: CSATLQGFSYEQYF; CDR3nt: TGCAGTGCTACTCTACAGGGGTTCTCCTACGAGCAGTACTTC
v_gene: TRBV20-1; abundance: many; j_gene: TRBJ2-1; len: 11; d_gene: NA; CDR3aa: CSASLGHEQFF; CDR3nt: TGCAGTGCTAGCCTGGGCCATGAGCAGTTCTTC
v_gene: TRBV5-1; abundance: NA; j_gene: TRBJ1-2; len: 12; d_gene: NA; CDR3aa: CASSLNGDGYTF; CDR3nt: TGCGCCAGCAGCTTGAACGGGGATGGCTACACCTTC
v_gene: TRBV24-1; abundance: NA; j_gene: TRBJ2-7; len: 19; d_gene: NA; CDR3aa: CATSDQWTDGISTPYEQYF; CDR3nt: TGTGCCACCAGTGACCAATGGACAGACGGAATCTCCACCCCCTACGAGCAGTACTTC
v_gene: TRBV6-1; abundance: many; j_gene: TRBJ1-2; len: 15; d_gene: TRBD1; CDR3aa: CASSRPAGTGSGYTF; CDR3nt: TGTGCCAGCAGTCGGCCTGCCGGGACAGGGAGCGGCTACACCTTC
v_gene: TRBV20-1; abundance: NA; j_gene: TRBJ2-1; len: 15; d_gene: TRBD2; CDR3aa: CSARVYSGSGNEQFF; CDR3nt: TGCAGTGCTAGAGTCTACAGCGGGAGCGGGAATGAGCAGTTCTTC
v_gene: TRBV20-1; abundance: few; j_gene: TRBJ2-7; len: 13; d_gene: TRBD2; CDR3aa: CSAARGWGGEQYF; CDR3nt: TGCAGTGCTGCCCGAGGCTGGGGGGGCGAGCAGTACTTC
v_gene: TRBV10-3; abundance: NA; j_gene: TRBJ1-5; len: 13; d_gene: TRBD1; CDR3aa: CAASGQENQPQHF; CDR3nt: TGTGCCGCTTCAGGACAGGAGAATCAGCCCCAGCATTTT
v_gene: TRBV20-1; abundance: many; j_gene: TRBJ1-1; len: 16; d_gene: NA; CDR3aa: CSARLVLQGLGAEAFF; CDR3nt: TGCAGTGCTAGACTCGTGCTACAGGGTCTGGGGGCTGAAGCTTTCTTT
v_gene: TRBV6-1; abundance: few; j_gene: TRBJ1-1; len: 13; d_gene: NA; CDR3aa: CAAGTGQNTEAFF; CDR3nt: TGTGCCGCAGGGACGGGACAGAACACTGAAGCTTTCTTT
v_gene: TRBV4-1; abundance: few; j_gene: TRBJ2-5; len: 14; d_gene: NA; CDR3aa: CASSQGLGRETQYF; CDR3nt: TGCGCCAGCAGCCAAGGACTAGGGAGGGAGACCCAGTACTTC
v_gene: TRBV20-1; abundance: many; j_gene: TRBJ2-7; len: 12; d_gene: NA; CDR3aa: CSAPRDSYEQYF; CDR3nt: TGCAGTGCGCCGCGGGACTCCTACGAGCAGTACTTC
v_gene: TRBV6-6; abundance: NA; j_gene: TRBJ2-2; len: 19; d_gene: TRBD2; CDR3aa: CASSQTWTSGRGNTVELFF; CDR3nt: TGTGCCAGCAGTCAGACGTGGACTAGCGGGAGGGGGAACACCGTGGAGCTGTTTTTT
v_gene: TRBV19; abundance: NA; j_gene: TRBJ2-7; len: 14; d_gene: NA; CDR3aa: CASSRDVRTYEQYF; CDR3nt: TGTGCCAGTAGTAGAGACGTCAGAACCTACGAGCAGTACTTC
v_gene: TRBV20-1; abundance: once; j_gene: TRBJ1-2; len: 14; d_gene: NA; CDR3aa: CSATGTPFKDGYTF; CDR3nt: TGCAGCGCTACCGGGACCCCGTTTAAAGATGGCTACACCTTC
v_gene: TRBV7-9; abundance: few; j_gene: TRBJ1-1; len: 15; d_gene: NA; CDR3aa: CASSPPGTANTEAFF; CDR3nt: TGTGCCAGCAGCCCCCCCGGGACCGCGAACACTGAAGCTTTCTTT
v_gene: TRBV7-2; abundance: many; j_gene: TRBJ1-5; len: 14; d_gene: TRBD1; CDR3aa: CASSTDRGIQPQHF; CDR3nt: TGTGCCAGCAGCACGGACAGGGGAATTCAGCCCCAGCATTTT
v_gene: TRBV7-9; abundance: NA; j_gene: TRBJ2-7; len: 13; d_gene: NA; CDR3aa: CASRGQHSYEQYF; CDR3nt: TGTGCCAGCCGAGGACAGCATTCCTACGAGCAGTACTTC
v_gene: TRBV5-1; abundance: many; j_gene: TRBJ1-4; len: 14; d_gene: NA; CDR3aa: CASSGRGGGEKLFF; CDR3nt: TGCGCCAGCAGCGGACGGGGGGGTGGCGAAAAACTGTTTTTT
v_gene: TRBV9; abundance: few; j_gene: TRBJ1-1; len: 12; d_gene: NA; CDR3aa: CASSVVEGREFF; CDR3nt: TGTGCCAGCAGCGTAGTTGAGGGGAGGGAGTTCTTT
v_gene: TRBV20-1; abundance: NA; j_gene: TRBJ1-6; len: 13; d_gene: TRBD1; CDR3aa: CSAIRDRGSPLHF; CDR3nt: TGCAGTGCCATCCGGGACAGGGGTTCACCCCTCCACTTT
v_gene: TRBV12-3/TRBV12-4; abundance: many; j_gene: TRBJ1-1; len: 11; d_gene: NA; CDR3aa: CASSQTETAFF; CDR3nt: TGTGCCAGCAGCCAAACCGAGACAGCTTTCTTT
v_gene: TRBV12-5; abundance: few; j_gene: TRBJ2-7; len: 15; d_gene: NA; CDR3aa: CASGARGPNTYEQYF; CDR3nt: TGTGCTAGTGGTGCGCGGGGACCTAATACCTACGAGCAGTACTTC
v_gene: TRBV5-6; abundance: many; j_gene: TRBJ1-4; len: 15; d_gene: NA; CDR3aa: CASSPVGATNEKLFF; CDR3nt: TGTGCCAGCAGCCCGGTGGGTGCAACTAATGAAAAACTGTTTTTT
v_gene: TRBV9; abundance: NA; j_gene: TRBJ2-1; len: 15; d_gene: NA; CDR3aa: CASSEVAGHIGEQFF; CDR3nt: TGTGCCAGCAGCGAGGTGGCGGGGCATATTGGAGAGCAGTTCTTC
v_gene: TRBV3-1; abundance: many; j_gene: TRBJ1-1; len: 13; d_gene: NA; CDR3aa: CASSRGRGTEAFF; CDR3nt: TGTGCCAGCAGCCGGGGTAGGGGCACTGAAGCTTTCTTT
v_gene: TRBV12-3/TRBV12-4; abundance: few; j_gene: TRBJ1-1; len: 12; d_gene: NA; CDR3aa: CASSFMDSEAFF; CDR3nt: TGTGCCAGCAGTTTCATGGACTCTGAAGCTTTCTTT
v_gene: TRBV5-1; abundance: NA; j_gene: TRBJ2-3; len: 15; d_gene: TRBD2; CDR3aa: CASSTGLAVTDTQYF; CDR3nt: TGCGCCAGCAGCACGGGACTAGCGGTCACAGATACGCAGTATTTT
v_gene: TRBV20-1; abundance: few; j_gene: TRBJ2-1; len: 14; d_gene: NA; CDR3aa: CSALGLLRHNEQFF; CDR3nt: TGCAGTGCCCTTGGCTTGCTCAGACACAATGAGCAGTTCTTC
v_gene: TRBV9; abundance: few; j_gene: TRBJ2-5; len: 14; d_gene: TRBD2; CDR3aa: CASSVQAGTETQYF; CDR3nt: TGTGCCAGCAGCGTCCAAGCGGGAACGGAGACCCAGTACTTC
v_gene: TRBV25-1; abundance: few; j_gene: TRBJ2-4; len: 16; d_gene: NA; CDR3aa: CASSALHDLAKNIQYF; CDR3nt: TGTGCCAGCAGTGCCCTACACGACCTAGCCAAAAACATTCAGTACTTC